A selection of T cell receptor beta chains follows, all from one sample in a study of blood T cell repertoires in COVID-19. Sequencing was performed with immunoSEQ multiplex PCR; in TCRdb, only in-frame clones are kept and a portion is missing. The sample contains roughly 180,000 clones, around 80% of which appear only once. Material for sequencing was peripheral blood. The source of these receptors is a woman aged 40 to 50 with COVID-19, enrolled during active disease. CDR3s include the opening cysteine and the closing phenylalanine or tryptophan. D genes are given only for firm matches. Some rows mark clone size as missing; the rest say once, few, many or name a class of expanded clone.

TRBD1 TRBJ1-5 NA TRBV6-5 TGTGCCAGCAGATCCGACAGGGTGGGCAATCAGCCCCAGCATTTT CASRSDRVGNQPQHF
NA TRBJ1-1 few TRBV29-1 TGCAGCGTTGAGGGACATCTGAACACTGAAGCTTTCTTT CSVEGHLNTEAFF
NA TRBJ2-7 NA TRBV5-4 TGTGCCAGCAGCCAAATACCCCCCTTAGCTTTGCGGGATGGGTACGAGCAGTACTTC CASSQIPPLALRDGYEQYF
NA TRBJ1-2 NA TRBV14 TGTGCCAGCAGCCGCGACTTCTATGGGGGCGATGGCTACACCTTC CASSRDFYGGDGYTF
TRBD2 TRBJ2-5 NA TRBV7-8 TGTGCCAGCAGGATAAGCGGGGGAGGGGAGACCCAGTACTTC CASRISGGGETQYF
TRBD1 TRBJ1-2 once TRBV29-1 TGTAGCGTGGGGGGACAGGCGAAGGGCTACACCTTC CSVGGQAKGYTF
TRBD2 TRBJ2-1 NA TRBV6-4 TGTGCCAGCAGCCCATTTGGCGGGAGCAACAATGAGCAGTTCTTC CASSPFGGSNNEQFF
NA TRBJ1-1 NA TRBV6-5 TGTGCCAGCACCTCGGGGAGGGGCGGGACTGAAGCTTTCTTT CASTSGRGGTEAFF
NA TRBJ1-1 NA TRBV7-2 TGTGCCAGCAGCTTAGCAGCGCGCATGAACACTGAAGCTTTCTTT CASSLAARMNTEAFF
TRBD1 TRBJ2-4 NA TRBV28 TGTGCCAGCAGCCCTGAAGGGACAGCGAGGAACATTCAGTACTTC CASSPEGTARNIQYF
NA TRBJ2-5 NA TRBV5-1 TGCGCCAGCAGCCCAAGACAGGTTCCAGAGACCCAGTACTTC CASSPRQVPETQYF
NA TRBJ1-4 NA TRBV27 TGTGCCAGCAGTTTGCTCGGAGGTGTCCCACCAGGGACTACAGCCGAGAGAGAAAAACTGTTTTTT CASSLLGGVPPGTTAEREKLFF
TRBD1 TRBJ1-2 NA TRBV6-5 TGTGCCAGCAGTTACGGACAGGGACTCTATGGCTACACCTTC CASSYGQGLYGYTF
TRBD1 TRBJ1-5 NA TRBV28 TGTGCCAGCAGTTACACAGGGGGTTCCGCGCCCCAGCATTTT CASSYTGGSAPQHF
NA TRBJ1-2 NA TRBV28 TGTGCCAGCACCTTAAGGGGCGCTAACTATGGCTACACCTTC CASTLRGANYGYTF
NA TRBJ2-7 NA TRBV5-8 TGTGCCAGCAGCGTAGCCGGGACAAGGCTCACCTACGAGCAGTACTTC CASSVAGTRLTYEQYF
NA TRBJ1-1 NA TRBV7-9 TGTGCCAGCAGCCTCGACAGGGAAGCTTTCTTT CASSLDREAFF
NA TRBJ1-1 NA TRBV10-3 TGTGCCATCAGTGAGTCGACAGGCTCTAACACTGAAGCTTTCTTT CAISESTGSNTEAFF
TRBD2 TRBJ2-5 NA TRBV15 TGTGCCACCAGTGGCCTAGCGGGAGATGCAGAGACCCAGTACTTC CATSGLAGDAETQYF
TRBD1 TRBJ1-2 NA TRBV19 TGTGCCAGTGACAGGGGGCTCGACTATGGCTACACCTTC CASDRGLDYGYTF
NA TRBJ2-1 NA TRBV15 TGTGCCACCAGCAGATTAAAAGGGGTAGAGCAGTTCTTC CATSRLKGVEQFF
TRBD2 TRBJ2-7 NA TRBV27 TGTGCCAGCCGACTAGCGGGAGTGGGCGAGCAGTACTTC CASRLAGVGEQYF
NA TRBJ1-3 few TRBV5-1 TGCGCCAGCAGCTTGGAGAGCTCTGGAAACACCATATATTTT CASSLESSGNTIYF
NA TRBJ2-7 few TRBV7-3 TGTGCCAGCAGCTTAAACGGGTACTCCTACGAGCAGTACTTC CASSLNGYSYEQYF
NA TRBJ1-4 NA TRBV10-2 TGCGCCAGCAGGCGGTCAACTAATGAAAAACTGTTTTTT CASRRSTNEKLFF
NA TRBJ1-2 NA TRBV5-5 TGTGCCAGCAGCGCCGCCGGGTCCTTAGGCTACACCTTC CASSAAGSLGYTF
NA TRBJ1-5 NA TRBV7-9 TGTGCCAGCAGCCTTAACGGCGGCCAGCCCCAGCATTTT CASSLNGGQPQHF
TRBD1 TRBJ1-2 NA TRBV5-1 TGCGCCAGCAGCCCGGTGGTCCTGACAGGGGATGGCTACACCTTC CASSPVVLTGDGYTF
NA TRBJ1-2 NA TRBV15 TGTGCCACCAGCAGGTTGGACAGCCCAAACTATGGCTACACCTTC CATSRLDSPNYGYTF
TRBD1 TRBJ1-2 NA TRBV10-2 TGCGCCAGCAGTGTTTCGTTTGACAGGGGTTCCGACGGCTACACCTTC CASSVSFDRGSDGYTF
TRBD1 TRBJ1-4 NA TRBV19 TGTGCCATTGGAAAGGGGGCAGCCTTTAATGAAAAACTGTTTTTT CAIGKGAAFNEKLFF